Many counts were recorded for the clone carrying this T cell receptor beta chain. Its antigen is unknown. This sample is drawn from a study of early T cells in non-severe SARS-CoV-2 infection. Study as a whole: Chains stayed unpaired after sequencing of bulk RNA from unsorted whole blood. General study results and limits: VDJdb matching, biased toward anti-spike CD8 responses, missed private and CD4 specificities.

The CDR3 has 15 amino acids. Germline V lookup: CDR1 MDHEN, CDR2 SYDVKM. The V and J ends lost 9 bases and 4 bases respectively, with 19 bases between them. Individual cDNA molecules were tagged with unique molecular identifiers, the study reported. A single record per CDR3 protein comes from TCRdb applying MiXCR to the 5' RACE reads. Among tens of thousands of distinct CDR3 sequences listed, 6% to 7% were seen once. This chain connects TRBV28 to TRBJ1-5, with TRBD1 as a possible D gene (6 bases). Source material: whole blood. This sequence was found in an adult who was a healthcare worker with PCR-confirmed SARS-CoV-2 infection or an uninfected control (not recorded which). In DNA form, the CDR3 reads TGTGCCAGTGCTACGACCGGGGGCTTAAATCAGCCCCAGCATTTT. Its translation is CASATTGGLNQPQHF.